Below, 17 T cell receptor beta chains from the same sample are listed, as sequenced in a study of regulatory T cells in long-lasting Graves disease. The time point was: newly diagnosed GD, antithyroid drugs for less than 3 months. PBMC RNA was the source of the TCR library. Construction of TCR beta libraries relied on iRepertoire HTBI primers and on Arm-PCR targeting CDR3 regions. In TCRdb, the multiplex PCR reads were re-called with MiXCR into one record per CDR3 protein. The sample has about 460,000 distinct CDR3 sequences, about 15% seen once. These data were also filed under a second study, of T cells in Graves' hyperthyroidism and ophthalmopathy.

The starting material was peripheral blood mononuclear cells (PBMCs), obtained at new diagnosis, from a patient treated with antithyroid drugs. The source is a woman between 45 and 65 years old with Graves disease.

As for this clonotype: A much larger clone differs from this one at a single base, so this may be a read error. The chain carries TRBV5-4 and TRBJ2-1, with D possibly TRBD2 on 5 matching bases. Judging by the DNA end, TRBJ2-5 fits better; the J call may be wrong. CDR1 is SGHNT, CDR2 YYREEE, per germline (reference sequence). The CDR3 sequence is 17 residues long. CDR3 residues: CAGSLALGSVSQETQYF. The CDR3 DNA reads TGTGCCGGCAGCTTGGCATTGGGTAGCGTGTCTCAAGAGACCCAGTACTTC.

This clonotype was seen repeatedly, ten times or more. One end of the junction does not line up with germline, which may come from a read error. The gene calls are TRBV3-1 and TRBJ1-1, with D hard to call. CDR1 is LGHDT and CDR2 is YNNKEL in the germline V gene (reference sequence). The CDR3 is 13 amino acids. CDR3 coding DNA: TGCGCCAGCAGCCAGACGGGTAACACTGAAGCTTTCTTT. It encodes CASSQTGNTEAFF.

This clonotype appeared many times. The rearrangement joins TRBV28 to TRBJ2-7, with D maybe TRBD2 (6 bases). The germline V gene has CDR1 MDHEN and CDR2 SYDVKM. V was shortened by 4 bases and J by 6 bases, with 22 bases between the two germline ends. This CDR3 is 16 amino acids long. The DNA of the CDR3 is TGTGCCAGCAGTTACCCCCGATACGGGAGTTTTCGCGAGCAGTACTTC. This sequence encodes CASSYPRYGSFREQYF.

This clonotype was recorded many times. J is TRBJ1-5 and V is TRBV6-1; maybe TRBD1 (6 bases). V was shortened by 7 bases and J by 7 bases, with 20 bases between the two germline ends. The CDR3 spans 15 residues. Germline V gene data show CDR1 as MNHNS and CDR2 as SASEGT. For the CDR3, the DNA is TGTGCCAGCACCGAGCAGGAGGGGGGTCGGCAGCCCCAGCATTTT. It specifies CASTEQEGGRQPQHF.

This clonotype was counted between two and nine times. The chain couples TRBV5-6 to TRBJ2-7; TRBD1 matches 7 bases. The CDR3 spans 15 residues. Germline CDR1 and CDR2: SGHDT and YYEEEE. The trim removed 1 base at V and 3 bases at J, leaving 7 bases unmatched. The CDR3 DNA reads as TGTGCCAGCAGCTTGCGAACAGGGGTCCTCTACGAGCAGTACTTC. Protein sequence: CASSLRTGVLYEQYF.

Here the CDR3 DNA reads TGCGCCAGCAGCCAAGGTCAGGCGTTGCCCTACGAGCAGTACTTC. It translates to CASSQGQALPYEQYF. V and J are TRBV4-1 and TRBJ2-7; D is uncertain. This CDR3 spans 15 amino acids. V gave up 1 base and J gave up 2 bases, with 12 bases separating them. The germline V gene has CDR1 MGHRA and CDR2 YSYEKL.

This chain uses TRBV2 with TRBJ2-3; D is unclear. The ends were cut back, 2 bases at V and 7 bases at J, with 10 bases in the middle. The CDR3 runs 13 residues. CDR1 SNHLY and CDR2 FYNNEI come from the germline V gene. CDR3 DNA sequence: TGTGCCAGCAGTGAACATCCAGTGTATACGCAGTATTTT. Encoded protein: CASSEHPVYTQYF.

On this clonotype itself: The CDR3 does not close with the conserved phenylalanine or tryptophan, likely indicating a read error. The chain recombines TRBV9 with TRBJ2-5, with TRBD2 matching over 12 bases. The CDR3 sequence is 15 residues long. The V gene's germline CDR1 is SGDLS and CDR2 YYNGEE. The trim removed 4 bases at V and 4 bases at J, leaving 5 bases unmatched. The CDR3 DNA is TGTGCCAGCAGCCCTACGGGACTAGCGGGAGAGACCCAGTACCTC. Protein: CASSPTGLAGETQYL.

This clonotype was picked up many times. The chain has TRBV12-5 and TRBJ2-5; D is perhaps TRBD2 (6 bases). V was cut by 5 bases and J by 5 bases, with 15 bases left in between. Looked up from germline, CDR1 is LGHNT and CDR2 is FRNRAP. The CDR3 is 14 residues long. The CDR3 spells CASGRDSLGETQYF. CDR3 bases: TGTGCTAGTGGTCGGGACTCCCTGGGGGAGACCCAGTACTTC.

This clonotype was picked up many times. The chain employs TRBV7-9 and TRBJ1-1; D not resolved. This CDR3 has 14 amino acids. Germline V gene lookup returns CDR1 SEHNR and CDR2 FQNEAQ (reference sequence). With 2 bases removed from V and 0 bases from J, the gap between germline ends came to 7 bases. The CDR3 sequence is CASSLKTLNTEAFF. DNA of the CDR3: TGTGCCAGCAGCTTAAAGACACTGAACACTGAAGCTTTCTTT.

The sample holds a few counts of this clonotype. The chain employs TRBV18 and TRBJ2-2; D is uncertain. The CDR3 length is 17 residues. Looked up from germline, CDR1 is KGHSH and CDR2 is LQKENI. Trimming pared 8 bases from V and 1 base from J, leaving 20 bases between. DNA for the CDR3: TGTGCCAGCCGCACCATCGGTCCAAGCTTGAACACCGGGGAGCTGTTTTTT. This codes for CASRTIGPSLNTGELFF.

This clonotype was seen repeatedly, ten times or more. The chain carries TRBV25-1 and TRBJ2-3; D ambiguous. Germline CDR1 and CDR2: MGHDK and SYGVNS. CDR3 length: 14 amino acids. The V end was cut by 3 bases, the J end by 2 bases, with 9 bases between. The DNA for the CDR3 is TGTGCCAGCAGTGACCCTCCCCTCACAGATACGCAGTATTTT. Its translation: CASSDPPLTDTQYF.

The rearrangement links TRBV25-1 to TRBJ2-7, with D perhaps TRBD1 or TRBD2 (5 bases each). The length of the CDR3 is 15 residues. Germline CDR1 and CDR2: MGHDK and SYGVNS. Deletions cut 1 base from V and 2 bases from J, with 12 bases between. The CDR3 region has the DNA TGTGCCAGCAGTGAATTCGGGACCCTGACCTACGAGCAGTACTTC. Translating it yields CASSEFGTLTYEQYF.

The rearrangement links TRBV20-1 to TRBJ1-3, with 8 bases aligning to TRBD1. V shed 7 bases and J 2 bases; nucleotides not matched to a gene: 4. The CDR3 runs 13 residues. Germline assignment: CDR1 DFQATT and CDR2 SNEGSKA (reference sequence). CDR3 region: CSGLQGAGNTIYF. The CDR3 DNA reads TGCAGTGGGTTACAGGGGGCTGGAAACACCATATATTTT.

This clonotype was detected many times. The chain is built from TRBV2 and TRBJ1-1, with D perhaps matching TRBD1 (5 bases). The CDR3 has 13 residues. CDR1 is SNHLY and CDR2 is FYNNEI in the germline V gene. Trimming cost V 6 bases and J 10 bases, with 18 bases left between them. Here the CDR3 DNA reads TGTGCCAGCAGCCTTGGACACCTGGAGAGAGCTTTCTTT. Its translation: CASSLGHLERAFF.

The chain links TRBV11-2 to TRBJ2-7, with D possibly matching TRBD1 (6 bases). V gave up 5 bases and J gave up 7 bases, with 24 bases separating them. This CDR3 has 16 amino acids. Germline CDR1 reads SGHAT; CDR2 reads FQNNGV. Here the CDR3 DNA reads TGTGCCAGCAGCCTTTTGAGGGGCAAGGGTAGGGGGGAGCAGTACTTC. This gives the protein CASSLLRGKGRGEQYF.

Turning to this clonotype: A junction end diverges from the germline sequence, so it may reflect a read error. The CDR3 bases are TGCGCCAGCAGCCACAGATTCAAAGGGACAGGGGCAAGCTCCTACGAGCAGTACTTC. Translating it yields CASSHRFKGTGASSYEQYF. V is TRBV2 and J is TRBJ2-7, with 10 bases that match TRBD1. This CDR3 is 19 amino acids long. Germline values: CDR1 SNHLY, CDR2 FYNNEI.